Below, 17 T cell receptor beta chains from the same sample are listed, as sequenced in a study of T cells expressing NK-cell markers. TCRdb re-called the 5' RACE reads; one entry per CDR3 protein, DNA not given. The sample table sets out 200,000 to 300,000 distinct CDR3 sequences. Sequencing was done on a sample of blood T cells: a sorted CD56 or NKG2C T cell subset, CD4+ or CD8+ T cells, or bulk PBMC T cells (not recorded which). The receptors come from a young man in good health.

The chain employs TRBV6-1 and TRBJ2-1; TCRdb designates TRBD2, a call that cannot be tested without DNA. The CDR3 loop spans 14 amino acids. Germline V gene lookup returns CDR1 MNHNS and CDR2 SASEGT. The CDR3 protein is CASSRGLAGVEQFF.

This sequence joins TRBV7-6 and TRBJ2-1; lacking DNA, the TRBD2 call made by TCRdb goes unchecked. The germline gives CDR1 SGHVS, CDR2 FNYEAQ. The CDR3 runs to 16 residues. The CDR3: CASSPARRGSEDEQFF.

The rearrangement joins TRBV10-3 to TRBJ2-1. The CDR3 contains 13 residues. The germline CDR1 and CDR2 sequences are ENHRY and SYGVKD. This chain's CDR3 is CAISEQADREQFF.

The chain links TRBV12-3 or TRBV12-4 to TRBJ2-3; the TCRdb D gene call, TRBD2, has no DNA to confirm it. This CDR3 is built from 16 residues. CDR3 residues: CASSSHTSAFTDTQYF.

The gene calls are TRBV25-1 and TRBJ2-2; TCRdb names TRBD2, which stays unverified in the absence of DNA. CDR1 is MGHDK, CDR2 SYGVNS, per germline. This CDR3 has 12 residues. CDR3 sequence: CASGREGGELFF.

This chain connects TRBV20-1 to TRBJ2-1; the TCRdb D gene call, TRBD1, has no DNA to confirm it. This CDR3 has 15 amino acids. Germline V gene sequence: CDR1 DFQATT, CDR2 SNEGSKA (reference sequence). The CDR3 region is CSARGRPLKYNEQFF.

V usage is TRBV6-1 and J usage is TRBJ2-1. The CDR3 runs to 13 residues. Germline V gene lookup returns CDR1 MNHNS and CDR2 SASEGT. The CDR3 loop is CASRGVSRNEQFF.

J is TRBJ2-3 and V is TRBV21-1; absent DNA, TCRdb's TRBD2 call cannot be checked. TRBV21-1 constitutes a pseudogene. The CDR3 consists of 16 residues. The CDR3 here is CASSNKLAAHTDTQYF.

The chain joins TRBV27 to TRBJ1-5; TCRdb indicates TRBD1, and absent DNA this call remains unverified. This CDR3 has 14 amino acids. Germline-derived CDR1 and CDR2 are MNHEY and SMNVEV (reference sequence). The CDR3 loop reads CASSPGGTHQPQHF.

The chain links TRBV27 to TRBJ1-2. The CDR3 extends over 13 amino acids. Germline-derived CDR1 and CDR2 are MNHEY and SMNVEV (reference sequence). The CDR3 loop reads CASSLHVDYGYTF.

The gene calls are TRBV20-1 and TRBJ2-5; TCRdb's D gene call, TRBD2, goes unchecked for lack of DNA. The CDR3 length is 15 residues. The V gene's germline CDR1 is DFQATT and CDR2 SNEGSKA (reference sequence). The CDR3 loop is CSARMFSGRKETQYF.

The chain joins TRBV4-2 to TRBJ2-1; TCRdb gives TRBD2 as the D gene, but with no DNA this cannot be confirmed. Germline loops: CDR1 LGHNA, CDR2 YNFKEQ. This CDR3 is built from 17 residues. CDR3 sequence reads: CASSQGLAGAAYNEQFF.

V is TRBV5-6 and J is TRBJ2-5. This CDR3 comprises 21 residues. From germline, CDR1 is SGHDT and CDR2 YYEEEE. CDR3 sequence: CASSFSFRGWTQVENRETQYF.

V is TRBV12-3 or TRBV12-4 and J is TRBJ1-6; the D gene TCRdb calls, TRBD1, cannot be checked with no DNA. This CDR3 spans 16 amino acids. This CDR3 reads CASSPRVGSNNSPLHF.

This sequence joins TRBV12-3 or TRBV12-4 and TRBJ2-3; TCRdb's assignment of TRBD1 cannot be checked, as there is no DNA. The CDR3 has 17 amino acids. CDR3 residues: CASSPGWAAPSTDTQYF.

The chain employs TRBV4-2 and TRBJ1-5. This CDR3 is 16 amino acids long. Germline V lookup: CDR1 LGHNA, CDR2 YNFKEQ. This CDR3 reads CASSQDPGQRNQPQHF.

V usage is TRBV5-1 and J usage is TRBJ2-1. CDR3 length: 16 amino acids. Germline V gene sequence: CDR1 SGHRS, CDR2 YFSETQ. CDR3 protein: CASSLVLAGGDNEQFF.